The 18 T cell receptor beta chains listed next were all sequenced from one sample in a study of T cells in Graves' hyperthyroidism and ophthalmopathy. Amplified TCR beta CDR3 regions came from RNA transcripts. The HTBI set primed first-round TCR CDR3 RT-PCR. TCRdb reprocessed the multiplex PCR reads via MiXCR and lists one record per CDR3 protein. Of around 450,000 distinct CDR3 sequences in the sample, about a sixth were seen once. The sequencing input was blood. These receptors were collected from a woman between 18 and 29 years old with Graves' hyperthyroidism.

This clonotype came up a few times. The chain joins TRBV28 to TRBJ2-2; no clear D gene. The CDR3 totals 12 residues. V gave up 6 bases and J gave up 2 bases, with 4 bases separating them. Germline loops: CDR1 MDHEN, CDR2 SYDVKM. CDR3 coding DNA: TGTGCCAGCAGGATAAACACCGGGGAGCTGTTTTTT. Translating it yields CASRINTGELFF.

The genes are TRBV28 and TRBJ2-5; 9 nucleotides match TRBD2. The CDR3 runs to 19 residues. Germline loops: CDR1 MDHEN, CDR2 SYDVKM. The ends lost 2 bases at V and 4 bases at J; junction bases unmatched: 17. The CDR3 DNA reads as TGTGCCAGCAGTTTACTACAGAGGTCTCTAGCGGGATCCCCAGAGACCCAGTACTTC. Translating it yields CASSLLQRSLAGSPETQYF.

This clonotype has more than one count but fewer than ten. Given a much more abundant clone one base away, this may be a read error. The chain joins TRBV11-1 to TRBJ2-5; D unresolved. Germline V gene lookup returns CDR1 SGHAT and CDR2 FQDESV (reference sequence). The CDR3 consists of 13 residues. The CDR3 here is CASSTGIQEAQYF. The CDR3 DNA reads as TGTGCCAGCAGCACCGGCATCCAAGAGGCCCAGTACTTC.

The CDR3 region has the DNA TGTGCCAGCAGCCAAGAGTCTTTCGCGCGGGCACCCCTCCACTTT. Translation: CASSQESFARAPLHF. This chain joins TRBV3-1 and TRBJ1-6; D remains ambiguous. Germline V gene lookup returns CDR1 LGHDT and CDR2 YNNKEL (reference sequence). CDR3 length equals 15 residues. V gave up 0 bases and J gave up 11 bases, with 14 bases separating them.

This clonotype was seen repeatedly, ten times or more. The rearrangement links TRBV9 to TRBJ1-6, with 10 bases lining up with TRBD1. V was pared by 2 bases and J by 7 bases, with 6 bases of the junction left unmatched. CDR1 SGDLS and CDR2 YYNGEE come from the germline V gene. The CDR3 loop spans 16 amino acids. The CDR3 DNA follows: TGTGCCAGCAGCGTTAATCCGGGACAGGGGAATTCACCCCTCCACTTT. It codes for CASSVNPGQGNSPLHF.

Ten or more counts support this clonotype. The chain recombines TRBV7-9 with TRBJ1-1; D perhaps matches TRBD1 (5 bases). The CDR3 is 13 amino acids. CDR1 and CDR2 (germline): SEHNR, FQNEAQ (reference sequence). V lost 5 bases and J 0 bases, leaving 7 bases between the germline ends. DNA for the CDR3: TGTGCCAGCAGCCGACAGATGAACACTGAAGCTTTCTTT. Protein: CASSRQMNTEAFF.

This clonotype has only a few counts. J is TRBJ2-5 and V is TRBV11-2, with D perhaps assigned TRBD1 or TRBD2 (5 bases each). From germline, CDR1 is SGHAT and CDR2 FQNNGV. V was trimmed by 5 bases and J by 4 bases, leaving 17 bases between them. This CDR3 is 15 amino acids long. CDR3 sequence reads: CASSVTGTRGETQYF. As DNA, the CDR3 is TGTGCCAGCAGCGTCACAGGAACGAGGGGAGAGACCCAGTACTTC.

V is TRBV24-1 and J is TRBJ2-2, with TRBD1 matching over 8 bases. The CDR3 spans 16 residues. V lost 5 bases to trimming and J lost 4 bases; unmatched junction nucleotides: 8. Germline values: CDR1 KGHDR, CDR2 SFDVKD. For the CDR3, the DNA is TGTGCCACCAGTGTCCTCGGGACAGGTGGCACCGGGGAGCTGTTTTTT. Translating gives CATSVLGTGGTGELFF.

At least ten counts were recorded for this clonotype. The chain joins TRBV27 to TRBJ2-7, with D perhaps matching TRBD1 or TRBD2 (5 bases each). This CDR3 comprises 15 residues. V was clipped by 2 bases and J by 4 bases, with 15 bases between them. Germline V gives CDR1 MNHEY, CDR2 SMNVEV (reference sequence). Here the CDR3 reads CASSLVFGALYEQYF. The DNA for the CDR3 is TGTGCCAGCAGTTTAGTTTTCGGGGCCCTATACGAGCAGTACTTC.

The V and J genes are TRBV4-1 and TRBJ2-7; D might be TRBD1 (6 bases). The CDR3 runs to 16 residues. Germline lookup yields CDR1 MGHRA and CDR2 YSYEKL. V lost 3 bases and J 0 bases, leaving 15 bases between the germline ends. This CDR3 reads CASSHTWGPISYEQYF. In DNA form, the CDR3 reads TGCGCCAGCAGCCACACCTGGGGGCCTATCTCCTACGAGCAGTACTTC.

The chain recombines TRBV29-1 with TRBJ1-2; D call uncertain. This CDR3 comprises 14 residues. The V gene lost 4 bases and the J gene lost 2 bases, with 14 bases spanning the gap. Germline V gene lookup returns CDR1 SQVTM and CDR2 ANQGSEA. CDR3 region: CSVVWADLNYGYTF. The DNA of the CDR3 is TGCAGCGTTGTTTGGGCAGATTTGAACTATGGCTACACCTTC.

This sequence joins TRBV29-1 and TRBJ2-5; D remains ambiguous. The CDR3 runs 12 residues. Trimming removed 8 bases at V and 4 bases at J, with 14 bases between. Looked up from germline, CDR1 is SQVTM and CDR2 is ANQGSEA. For the CDR3, the DNA is TGCAGCTTACACAGATGGGGAGAGACCCAGTACTTC. Amino acids: CSLHRWGETQYF. The whole variable domain, filled in from reference TRBV29-1 and TRBJ2-5, reads SAVISQKPSRDICQRGTSLTIQCQVDSQVTMMFWYRQQPGQSLTLIATANQGSEATYESGFVIDKFPISRPNLTFSTLTVSNMSPEDSSIYLCSLHRWGETQYFGPGTRLLVL.

The table lists this clonotype with many counts. The rearrangement joins TRBV3-1 to TRBJ2-7; 10 bases line up with TRBD2. Germline V gives CDR1 LGHDT, CDR2 YNNKEL (reference sequence). The CDR3 runs 18 residues. V was pared by 4 bases and J by 2 bases, with 14 bases of the junction left unmatched. CDR3 loop: CASSPHLAGALPAYEQYF. The CDR3, as DNA: TGTGCCAGCAGCCCACATCTAGCGGGGGCCCTACCCGCCTACGAGCAGTACTTC.

This clonotype has at least ten counts. The V and J genes are TRBV4-2 and TRBJ1-2; TRBD1 is a possible D gene (5 bases). Germline V CDR1 and CDR2: LGHNA, YNFKEQ. The CDR3 is made up of 14 amino acids. V was trimmed by 0 bases and J by 8 bases, leaving 13 bases between them. The CDR3 reads CASSQEGGFRGYTF. CDR3 nucleotides: TGTGCCAGCAGCCAAGAGGGGGGTTTTAGGGGCTACACCTTC.

As concerns this clonotype: One end of the junction varies from germline; a read error may be responsible. The chain couples TRBV6-1 to TRBJ2-5; D unclear. In germline, CDR1 is MNHNS, CDR2 SASEGT. CDR3 size: 15 residues. CDR3 amino acids: CAISEHDWGKETQYF. The CDR3 nucleotides are TGTGCCATCAGTGAGCATGACTGGGGAAAAGAGACCCAGTACTTC.

This clonotype turned up a few times. The chain uses TRBV6-1 and TRBJ2-4; D may be TRBD1 (6 bases). CDR1 and CDR2 from the germline V gene are MNHNS and SASEGT. The CDR3 totals 16 residues. With 5 bases removed from V and 5 bases from J, the gap between germline ends came to 19 bases. The CDR3 DNA reads TGTGCCAGCAGTCAACCCGACAGGAGCTGGGAAAACATTCAGTACTTC. Translating it yields CASSQPDRSWENIQYF.

The table lists this clonotype with many counts. V and J are TRBV28 and TRBJ2-2; 8 positions agree with TRBD2. Germline CDR1 reads MDHEN; CDR2 reads SYDVKM. V trimming: 6 bases; J trimming: 3 bases; junction bases outside the gene matches: 9. CDR3 length: 16 amino acids. DNA for the CDR3: TGTGCCAGCAGCAACACCCGGACTAGCTACACCGGGGAGCTGTTTTTT. Its protein is CASSNTRTSYTGELFF.

This chain uses TRBV7-2 with TRBJ2-3; perhaps TRBD1 as D (6 bases). V was shortened by 3 bases and J by 2 bases, with 9 bases between the two germline ends. The CDR3 loop spans 14 amino acids. Germline CDR1 SGHTA, CDR2 FQGNSA. CDR3 region: CASSFGTPTDTQYF. The CDR3, as DNA: TGTGCCAGCAGCTTCGGGACACCCACAGATACGCAGTATTTT.